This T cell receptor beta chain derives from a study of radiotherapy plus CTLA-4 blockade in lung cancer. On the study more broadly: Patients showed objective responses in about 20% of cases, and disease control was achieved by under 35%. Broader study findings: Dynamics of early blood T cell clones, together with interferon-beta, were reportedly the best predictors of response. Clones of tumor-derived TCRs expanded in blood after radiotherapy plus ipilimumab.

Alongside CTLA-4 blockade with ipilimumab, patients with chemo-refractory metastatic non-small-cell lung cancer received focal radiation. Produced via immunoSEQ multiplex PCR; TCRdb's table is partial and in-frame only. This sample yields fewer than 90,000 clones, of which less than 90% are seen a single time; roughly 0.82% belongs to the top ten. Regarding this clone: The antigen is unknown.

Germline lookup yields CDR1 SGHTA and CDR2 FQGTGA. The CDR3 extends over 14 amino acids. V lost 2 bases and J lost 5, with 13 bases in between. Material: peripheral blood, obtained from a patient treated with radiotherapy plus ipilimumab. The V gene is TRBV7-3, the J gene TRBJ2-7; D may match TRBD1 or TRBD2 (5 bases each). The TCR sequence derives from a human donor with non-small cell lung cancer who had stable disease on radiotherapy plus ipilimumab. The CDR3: CASSLGQGRNEQYF. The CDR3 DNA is TGTGCCAGCAGCTTAGGCCAGGGACGGAACGAGCAGTACTTC.